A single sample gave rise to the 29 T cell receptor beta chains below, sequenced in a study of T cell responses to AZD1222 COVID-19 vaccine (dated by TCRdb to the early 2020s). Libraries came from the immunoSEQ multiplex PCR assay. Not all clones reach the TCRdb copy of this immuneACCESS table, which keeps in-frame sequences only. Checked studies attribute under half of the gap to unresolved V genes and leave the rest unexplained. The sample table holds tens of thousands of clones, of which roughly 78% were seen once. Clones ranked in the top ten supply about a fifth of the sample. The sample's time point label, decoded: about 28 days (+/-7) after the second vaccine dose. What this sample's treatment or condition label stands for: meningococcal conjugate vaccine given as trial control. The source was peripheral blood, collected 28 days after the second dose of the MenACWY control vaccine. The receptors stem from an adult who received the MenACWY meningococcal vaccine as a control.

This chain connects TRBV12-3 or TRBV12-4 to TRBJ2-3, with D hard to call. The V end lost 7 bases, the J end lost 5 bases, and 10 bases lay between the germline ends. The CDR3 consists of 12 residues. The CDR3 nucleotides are TGTGCCAGCACCCCCTCGGTAGATACGCAGTATTTT. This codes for CASTPSVDTQYF.

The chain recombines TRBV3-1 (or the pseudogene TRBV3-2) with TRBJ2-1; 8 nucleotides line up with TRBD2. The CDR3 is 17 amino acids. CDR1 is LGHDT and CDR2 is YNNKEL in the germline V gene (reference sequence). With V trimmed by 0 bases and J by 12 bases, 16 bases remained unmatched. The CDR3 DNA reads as TGTGCCAGCAGCCAAGATGCTGGGACTAGATCGGGCGGCGGGCAGTTCTTC. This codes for CASSQDAGTRSGGGQFF.

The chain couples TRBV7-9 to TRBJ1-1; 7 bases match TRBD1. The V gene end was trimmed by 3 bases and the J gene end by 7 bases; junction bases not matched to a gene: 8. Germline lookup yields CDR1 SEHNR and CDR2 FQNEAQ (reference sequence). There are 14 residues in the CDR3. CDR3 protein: CASSLRQGSDEAFF. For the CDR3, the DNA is TGTGCCAGCAGCTTGAGACAGGGCTCCGATGAAGCTTTCTTT.

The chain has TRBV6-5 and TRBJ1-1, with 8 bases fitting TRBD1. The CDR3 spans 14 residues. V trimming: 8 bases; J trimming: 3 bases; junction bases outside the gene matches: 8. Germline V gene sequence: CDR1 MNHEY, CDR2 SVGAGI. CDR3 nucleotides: TGTGCCAGCCTCCGGGACAGGACCTACACTGAAGCTTTCTTT. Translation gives CASLRDRTYTEAFF.

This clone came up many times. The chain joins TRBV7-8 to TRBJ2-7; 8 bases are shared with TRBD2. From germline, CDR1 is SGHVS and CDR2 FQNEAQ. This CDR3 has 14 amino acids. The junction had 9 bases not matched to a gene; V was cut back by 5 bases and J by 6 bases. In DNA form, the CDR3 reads TGTGCCAGCAGCACCCGGACTAGCATGCGCGAGCAGTACTTC. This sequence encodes CASSTRTSMREQYF.

The CDR3 reads CASGLVGEKLFF. The DNA of the CDR3 is TGTGCTAGTGGTTTGGTAGGCGAAAAACTGTTTTTT. The chain recombines TRBV12-5 with TRBJ1-4; D uncertain. V was cut by 0 bases and J by 8 bases, with 4 bases left in between. The CDR3 runs 12 residues. Germline V gene sequence: CDR1 LGHNT, CDR2 FRNRAP. Together with reference TRBV12-5 and TRBJ1-4, the CDR3 gives the full variable domain: DARVTQTPRHKVTEMGQEVTMRCQPILGHNTVFWYRQTMMQGLELLAYFRNRAPLDDSGMPKDRFSAEMPDATLATLKIQPSEPRDSAVYFCASGLVGEKLFFGSGTQLSVL.

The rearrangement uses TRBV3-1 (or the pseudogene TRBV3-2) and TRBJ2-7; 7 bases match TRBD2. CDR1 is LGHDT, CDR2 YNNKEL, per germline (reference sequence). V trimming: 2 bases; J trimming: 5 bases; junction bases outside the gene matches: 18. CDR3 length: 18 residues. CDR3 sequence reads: CASSQFLAEALKGNEQYF. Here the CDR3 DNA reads TGTGCCAGCAGCCAATTCCTAGCGGAAGCCCTAAAAGGCAACGAGCAGTACTTC.

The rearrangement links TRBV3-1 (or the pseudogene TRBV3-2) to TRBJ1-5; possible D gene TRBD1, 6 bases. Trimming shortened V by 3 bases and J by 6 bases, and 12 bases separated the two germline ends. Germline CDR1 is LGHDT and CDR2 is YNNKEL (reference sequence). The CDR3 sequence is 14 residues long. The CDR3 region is CASSHLDSRQPQHF. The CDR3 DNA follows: TGTGCCAGCAGCCACCTGGACAGCCGTCAGCCCCAGCATTTT.

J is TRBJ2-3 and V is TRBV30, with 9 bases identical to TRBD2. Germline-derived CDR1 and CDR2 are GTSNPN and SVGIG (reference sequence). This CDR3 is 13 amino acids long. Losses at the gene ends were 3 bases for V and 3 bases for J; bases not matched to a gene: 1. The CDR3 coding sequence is TGTGCCTGGAGGCTAGCGGGAACAGATACGCAGTATTTT. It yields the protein CAWRLAGTDTQYF.

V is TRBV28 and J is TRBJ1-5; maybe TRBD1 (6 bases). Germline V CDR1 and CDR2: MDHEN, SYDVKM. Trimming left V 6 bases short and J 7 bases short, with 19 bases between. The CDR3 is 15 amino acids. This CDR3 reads CASSLVLGASQPQHF. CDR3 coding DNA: TGTGCCAGCAGCTTAGTTTTGGGGGCAAGCCAGCCCCAGCATTTT.

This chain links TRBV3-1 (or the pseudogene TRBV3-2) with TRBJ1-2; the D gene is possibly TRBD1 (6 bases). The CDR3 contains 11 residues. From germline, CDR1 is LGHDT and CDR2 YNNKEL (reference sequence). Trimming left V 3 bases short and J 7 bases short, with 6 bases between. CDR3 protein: CASSQTGGYTF. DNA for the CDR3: TGTGCCAGCAGCCAGACAGGTGGCTACACCTTC.

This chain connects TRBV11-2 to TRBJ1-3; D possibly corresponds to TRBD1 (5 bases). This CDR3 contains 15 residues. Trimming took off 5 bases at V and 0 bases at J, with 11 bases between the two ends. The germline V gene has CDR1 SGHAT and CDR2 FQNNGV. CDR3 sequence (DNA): TGTGCCAGCAGCCCTTGGGGGAACTCTGGAAACACCATATATTTT. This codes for CASSPWGNSGNTIYF.

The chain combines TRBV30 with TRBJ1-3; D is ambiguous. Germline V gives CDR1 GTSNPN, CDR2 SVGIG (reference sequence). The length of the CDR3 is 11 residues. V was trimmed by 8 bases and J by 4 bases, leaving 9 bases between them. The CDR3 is CATPSGNTIYF. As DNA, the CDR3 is TGTGCCACCCCAAGCGGAAACACCATATATTTT.

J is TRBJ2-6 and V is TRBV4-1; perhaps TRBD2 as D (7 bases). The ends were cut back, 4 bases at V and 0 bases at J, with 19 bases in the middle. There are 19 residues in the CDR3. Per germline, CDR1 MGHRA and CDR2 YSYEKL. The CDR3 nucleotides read TGCGCCAGCAGCCCCCGACTTAGGCGGGGGCTCTCTGGGGCCAACGTCCTGACTTTC. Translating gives CASSPRLRRGLSGANVLTF.

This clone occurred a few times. DNA of the CDR3: TGTGCCAGTAGTACGACAGGGCCCGTCAATGAGCAGTTCTTC. This sequence encodes CASSTTGPVNEQFF. This chain uses TRBV19 with TRBJ2-1; 7 bases agree with TRBD1. The CDR3 is 14 residues long. Looked up from germline, CDR1 is LNHDA and CDR2 is SQIVND (reference sequence). V was clipped by 4 bases and J by 6 bases; unmatched bases: 6.

DNA for the CDR3: TGTGCCAGCTCACCGGGACAGGGTTGGAAGACCCAGTACTTC. Translating gives CASSPGQGWKTQYF. The chain couples TRBV18 to TRBJ2-5; 9 positions agree with TRBD1. J lost 6 bases, V lost 3 bases, and 5 bases had no gene match. CDR3 length: 14 amino acids. Germline CDR1 reads KGHSH; CDR2 reads LQKENI.

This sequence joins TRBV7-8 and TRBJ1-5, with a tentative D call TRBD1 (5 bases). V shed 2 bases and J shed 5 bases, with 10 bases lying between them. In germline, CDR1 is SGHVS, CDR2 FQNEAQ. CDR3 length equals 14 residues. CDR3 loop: CASSLSRGHQPQHF. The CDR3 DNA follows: TGTGCCAGCAGCTTATCGAGGGGCCATCAGCCCCAGCATTTT.

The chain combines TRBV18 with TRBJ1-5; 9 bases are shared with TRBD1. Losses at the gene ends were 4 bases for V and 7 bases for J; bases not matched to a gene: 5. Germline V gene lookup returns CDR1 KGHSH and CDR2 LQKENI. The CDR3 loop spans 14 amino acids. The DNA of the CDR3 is TGTGCCAGCTCACAGGGACAGGGTTACCAGCCCCAGCATTTT. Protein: CASSQGQGYQPQHF.

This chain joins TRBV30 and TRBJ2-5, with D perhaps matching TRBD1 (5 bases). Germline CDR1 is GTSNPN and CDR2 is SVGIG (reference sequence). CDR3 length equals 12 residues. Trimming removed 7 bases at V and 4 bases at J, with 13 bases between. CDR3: CASWGGPETQYF. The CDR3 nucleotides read TGTGCCTCCTGGGGCGGACCAGAGACCCAGTACTTC.

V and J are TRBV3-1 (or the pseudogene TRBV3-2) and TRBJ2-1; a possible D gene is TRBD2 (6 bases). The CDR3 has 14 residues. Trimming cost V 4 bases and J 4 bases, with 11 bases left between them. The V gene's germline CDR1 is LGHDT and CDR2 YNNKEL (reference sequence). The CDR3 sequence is CASSLLSGYNEQFF. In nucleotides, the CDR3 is TGTGCCAGCAGCCTCCTTAGCGGATACAATGAGCAGTTCTTC.

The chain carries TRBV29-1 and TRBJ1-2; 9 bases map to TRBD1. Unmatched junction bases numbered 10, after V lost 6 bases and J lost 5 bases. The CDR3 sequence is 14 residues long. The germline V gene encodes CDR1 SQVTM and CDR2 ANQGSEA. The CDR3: CSVEGQGGGYGYTF. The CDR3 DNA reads TGCAGCGTCGAGGGACAGGGAGGAGGATATGGCTACACCTTC.

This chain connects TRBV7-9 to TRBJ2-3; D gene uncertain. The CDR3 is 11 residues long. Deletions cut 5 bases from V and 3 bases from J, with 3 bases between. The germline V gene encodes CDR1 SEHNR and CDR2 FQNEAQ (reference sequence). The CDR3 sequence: CASSETDTQYF. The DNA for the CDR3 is TGTGCCAGCAGCGAAACAGATACGCAGTATTTT.

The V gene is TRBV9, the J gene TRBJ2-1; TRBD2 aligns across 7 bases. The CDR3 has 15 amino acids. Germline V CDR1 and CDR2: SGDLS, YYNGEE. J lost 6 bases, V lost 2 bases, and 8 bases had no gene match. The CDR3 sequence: CASSVGGGTPNEQFF. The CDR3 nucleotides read TGTGCCAGCAGCGTCGGGGGAGGGACCCCCAATGAGCAGTTCTTC.

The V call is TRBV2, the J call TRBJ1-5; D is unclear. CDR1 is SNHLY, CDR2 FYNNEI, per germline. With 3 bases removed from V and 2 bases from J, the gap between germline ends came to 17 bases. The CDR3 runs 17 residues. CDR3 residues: CASSEDLSPLGNQPQHF. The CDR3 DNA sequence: TGTGCCAGCAGTGAGGATCTTTCCCCCCTGGGCAATCAGCCCCAGCATTTT.

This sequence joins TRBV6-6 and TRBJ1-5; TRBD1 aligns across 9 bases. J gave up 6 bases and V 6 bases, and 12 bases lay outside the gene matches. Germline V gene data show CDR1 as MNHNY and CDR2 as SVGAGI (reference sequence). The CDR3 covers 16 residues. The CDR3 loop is CASSGTGRGISQPQHF. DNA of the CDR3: TGTGCCAGCAGCGGGACAGGGAGGGGAATTAGTCAGCCCCAGCATTTT.

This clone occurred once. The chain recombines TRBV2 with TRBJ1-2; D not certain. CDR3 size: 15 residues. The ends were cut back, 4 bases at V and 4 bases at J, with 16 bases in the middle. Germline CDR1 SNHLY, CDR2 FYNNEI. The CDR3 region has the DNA TGTGCCAGCAGTGCTCAAACAGCTTCCATCTATGGCTACACCTTC. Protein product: CASSAQTASIYGYTF.

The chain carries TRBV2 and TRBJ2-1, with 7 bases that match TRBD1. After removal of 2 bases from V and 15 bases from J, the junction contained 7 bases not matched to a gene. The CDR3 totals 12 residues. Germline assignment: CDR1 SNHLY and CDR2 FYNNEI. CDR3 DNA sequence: TGTGCCAGCAGTGAAAGTGGGACAGCTCGGTTCTTC. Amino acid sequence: CASSESGTARFF.

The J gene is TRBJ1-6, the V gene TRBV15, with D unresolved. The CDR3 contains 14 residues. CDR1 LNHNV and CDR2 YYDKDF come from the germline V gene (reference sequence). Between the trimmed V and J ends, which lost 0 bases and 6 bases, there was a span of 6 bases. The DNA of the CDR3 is TGTGCCACCAGCAGAGATAGCAGTAATTCACCCCTCCACTTT. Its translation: CATSRDSSNSPLHF.

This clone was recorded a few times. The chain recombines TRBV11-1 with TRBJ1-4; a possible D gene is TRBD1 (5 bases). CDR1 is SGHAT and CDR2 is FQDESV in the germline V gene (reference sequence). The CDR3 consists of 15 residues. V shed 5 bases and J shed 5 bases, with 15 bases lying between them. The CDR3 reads CASSRAGTVNEKLFF. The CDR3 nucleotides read TGTGCCAGCAGCCGGGCCGGGACGGTGAATGAAAAACTGTTTTTT.